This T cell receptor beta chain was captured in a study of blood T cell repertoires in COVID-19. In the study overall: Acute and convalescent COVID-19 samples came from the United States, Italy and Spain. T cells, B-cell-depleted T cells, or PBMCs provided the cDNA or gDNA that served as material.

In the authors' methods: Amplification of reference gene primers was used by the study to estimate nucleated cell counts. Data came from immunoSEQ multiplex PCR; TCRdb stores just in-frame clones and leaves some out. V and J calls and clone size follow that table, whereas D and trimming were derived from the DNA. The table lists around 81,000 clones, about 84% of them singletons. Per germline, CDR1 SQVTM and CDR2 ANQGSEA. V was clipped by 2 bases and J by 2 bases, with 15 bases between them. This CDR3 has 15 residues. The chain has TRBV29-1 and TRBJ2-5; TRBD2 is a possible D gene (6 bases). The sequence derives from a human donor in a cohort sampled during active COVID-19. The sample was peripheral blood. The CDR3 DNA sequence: TGCAGCGTTGAACCTCTTGCGGGGAGTCAAGAGACCCAGTACTTC. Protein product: CSVEPLAGSQETQYF.